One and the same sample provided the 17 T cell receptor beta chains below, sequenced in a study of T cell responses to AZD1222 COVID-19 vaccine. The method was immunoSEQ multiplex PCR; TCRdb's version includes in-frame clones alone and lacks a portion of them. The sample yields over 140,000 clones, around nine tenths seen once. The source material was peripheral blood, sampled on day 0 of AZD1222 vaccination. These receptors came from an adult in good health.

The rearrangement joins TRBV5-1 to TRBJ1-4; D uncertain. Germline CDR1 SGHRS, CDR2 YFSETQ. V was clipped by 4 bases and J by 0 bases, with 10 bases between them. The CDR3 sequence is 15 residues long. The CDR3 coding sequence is TGCGCCAGCAGCCCGGACCCTGCAACTAATGAAAAACTGTTTTTT. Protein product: CASSPDPATNEKLFF.

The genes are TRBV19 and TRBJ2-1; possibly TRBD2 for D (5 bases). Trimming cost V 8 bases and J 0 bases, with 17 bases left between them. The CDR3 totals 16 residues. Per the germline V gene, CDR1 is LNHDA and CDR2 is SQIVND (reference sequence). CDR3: CASVAQATSSYNEQFF. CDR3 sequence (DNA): TGTGCCAGTGTTGCTCAGGCCACTAGCTCCTACAATGAGCAGTTCTTC.

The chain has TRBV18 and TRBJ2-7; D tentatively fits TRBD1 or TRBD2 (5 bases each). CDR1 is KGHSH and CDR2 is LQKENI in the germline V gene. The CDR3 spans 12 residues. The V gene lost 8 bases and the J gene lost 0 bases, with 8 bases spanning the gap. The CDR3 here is CASGTSSYEQYF. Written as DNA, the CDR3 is TGTGCCAGCGGGACCAGCTCCTACGAGCAGTACTTC.

The CDR3 sequence is CASSFFEWLCILFEYNEQFF. The CDR3 DNA reads as TGTGCCAGCAGTTTTTTCGAGTGGTTGTGTATTCTTTTTGAATACAATGAGCAGTTCTTC. The chain links TRBV28 to TRBJ2-1; D call uncertain. CDR3 length: 20 residues. V dropped 3 bases and J dropped 4 bases, with 28 bases sitting between them. Germline lookup yields CDR1 MDHEN and CDR2 SYDVKM.

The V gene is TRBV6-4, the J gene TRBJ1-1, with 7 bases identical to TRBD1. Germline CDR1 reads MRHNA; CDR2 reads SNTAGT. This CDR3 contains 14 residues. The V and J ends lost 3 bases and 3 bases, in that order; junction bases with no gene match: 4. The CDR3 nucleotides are TGTGCCAGCAGTGAACAGGGGAGAGACACTGAAGCTTTCTTT. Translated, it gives CASSEQGRDTEAFF.

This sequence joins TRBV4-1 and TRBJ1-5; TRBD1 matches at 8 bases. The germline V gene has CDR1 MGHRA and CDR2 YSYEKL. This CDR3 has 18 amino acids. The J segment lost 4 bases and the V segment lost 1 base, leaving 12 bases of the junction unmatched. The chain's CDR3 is CASSQAPIAGQGNQPQHF. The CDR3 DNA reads TGCGCCAGCAGCCAAGCCCCCATTGCCGGACAGGGAAATCAGCCCCAGCATTTT.

As DNA, the CDR3 is TGTGCCAGCAGCTCACAGCAGGGGGACGGGAATCAGCCCCAGCATTTT. Amino acids: CASSSQQGDGNQPQHF. The chain joins TRBV7-2 to TRBJ1-5, with 7 bases fitting TRBD1. The CDR3 totals 16 residues. Trimming cost V 4 bases and J 4 bases; bases outside gene matches: 10. The germline gives CDR1 SGHTA, CDR2 FQGNSA. Filled out from reference TRBV7-2 and TRBJ1-5, the complete variable domain reads GAGVSQSPSNKVTEKGKDVELRCDPISGHTALYWYRQSLGQGLEFLIYFQGNSAPDKSGLPSDRFSAERTGGSVSTLTIQRTQQEDSAVYLCASSSQQGDGNQPQHFGDGTRLSIL.

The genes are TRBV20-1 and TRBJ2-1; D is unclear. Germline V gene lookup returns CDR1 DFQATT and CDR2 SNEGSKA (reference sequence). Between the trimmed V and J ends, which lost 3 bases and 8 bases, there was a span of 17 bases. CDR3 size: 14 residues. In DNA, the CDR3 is TGCAGTGCTAGTCCCCTAGGGCGTTCCGATGAGCAGTTCTTC. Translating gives CSASPLGRSDEQFF.

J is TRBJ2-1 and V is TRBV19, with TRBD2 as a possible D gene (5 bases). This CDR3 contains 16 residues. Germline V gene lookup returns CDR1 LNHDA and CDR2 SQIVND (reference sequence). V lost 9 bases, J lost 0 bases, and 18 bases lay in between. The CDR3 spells CASRTSYPSSYNEQFF. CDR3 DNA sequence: TGTGCCAGCCGGACTTCGTACCCCAGCTCCTACAATGAGCAGTTCTTC.

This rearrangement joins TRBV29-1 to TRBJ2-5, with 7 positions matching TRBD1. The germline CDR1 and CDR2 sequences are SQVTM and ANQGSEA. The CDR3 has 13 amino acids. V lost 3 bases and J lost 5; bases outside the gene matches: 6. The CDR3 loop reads CSVDGTARETQYF. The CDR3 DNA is TGCAGCGTTGATGGGACAGCTAGGGAGACCCAGTACTTC.

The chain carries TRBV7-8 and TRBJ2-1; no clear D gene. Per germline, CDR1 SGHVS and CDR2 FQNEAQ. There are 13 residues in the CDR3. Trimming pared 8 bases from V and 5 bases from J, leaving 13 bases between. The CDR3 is CASFPRADNEQFF. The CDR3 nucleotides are TGTGCCAGCTTTCCTAGGGCCGACAATGAGCAGTTCTTC.

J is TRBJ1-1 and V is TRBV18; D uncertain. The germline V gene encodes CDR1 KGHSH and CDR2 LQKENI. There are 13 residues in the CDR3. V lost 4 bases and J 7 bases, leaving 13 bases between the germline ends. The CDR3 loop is CASSLSLPGEAFF. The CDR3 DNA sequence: TGTGCCAGCTCACTCTCGCTACCGGGTGAAGCTTTCTTT.

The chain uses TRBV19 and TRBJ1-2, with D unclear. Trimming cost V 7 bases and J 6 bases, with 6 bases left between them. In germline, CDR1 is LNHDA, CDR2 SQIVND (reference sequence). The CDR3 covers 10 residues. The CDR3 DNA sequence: TGTGCCAGTATAGGTGATGGCTACACCTTC. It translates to CASIGDGYTF.

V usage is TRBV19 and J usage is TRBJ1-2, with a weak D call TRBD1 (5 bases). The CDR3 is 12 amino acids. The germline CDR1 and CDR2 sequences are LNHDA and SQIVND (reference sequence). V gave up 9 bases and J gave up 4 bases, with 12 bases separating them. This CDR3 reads CASLRGTYGYTF. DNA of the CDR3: TGTGCCAGCTTACGGGGGACCTATGGCTACACCTTC.

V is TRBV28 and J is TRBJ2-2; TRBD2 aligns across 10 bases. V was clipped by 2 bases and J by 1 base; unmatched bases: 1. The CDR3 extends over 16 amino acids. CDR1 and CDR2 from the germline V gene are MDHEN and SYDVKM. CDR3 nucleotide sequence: TGTGCCAGCAGTTTACTAGCGGGAGTGAACACCGGGGAGCTGTTTTTT. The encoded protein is CASSLLAGVNTGELFF.

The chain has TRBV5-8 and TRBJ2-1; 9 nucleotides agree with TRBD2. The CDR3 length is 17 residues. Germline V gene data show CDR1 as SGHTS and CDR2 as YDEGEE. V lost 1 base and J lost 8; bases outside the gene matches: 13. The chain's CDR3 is CASSLTLAGVFLDEQFF. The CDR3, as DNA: TGTGCCAGCAGCTTGACCTTAGCGGGAGTTTTTTTGGATGAGCAGTTCTTC.

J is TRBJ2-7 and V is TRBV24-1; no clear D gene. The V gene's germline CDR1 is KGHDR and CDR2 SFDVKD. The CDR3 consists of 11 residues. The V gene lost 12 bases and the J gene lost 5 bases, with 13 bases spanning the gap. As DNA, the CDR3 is TGTGCCGTTCGCCTGCCTGACGAGCAGTACTTC. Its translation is CAVRLPDEQYF.